This T cell receptor (beta chain) was observed in a study of T cells in Graves' hyperthyroidism and ophthalmopathy. Findings and caveats of the study: Appearing also in blood were most of the thyroid clonotypes expanded above 0.001.

CDR1 SGHAT and CDR2 FQNNGV come from the germline V gene. V lost 5 bases and J lost 3; bases outside the gene matches: 9. This CDR3 contains 16 residues. What was amplified from RNA transcripts were TCR beta CDR3 regions. An initial round of RT-PCR targeting the TCR CDR3 relied on the HTBI primer set. TCRdb re-called the multiplex PCR reads with MiXCR, one entry per CDR3 protein. The sample contains hundreds of thousands of distinct CDR3 sequences, 15% to 20% of which appear only once. The authors deemed Graves' hyperthyroidism stable absent ophthalmopathy progression within 18 months. This clonotype was seen at least ten times. The antigen is not known.

The clonotype comes from a woman under 30 with Graves' hyperthyroidism. Sequenced sample: blood. The rearrangement links TRBV11-2 to TRBJ1-5; the match to TRBD1 covers 8 bases. The DNA of the CDR3 is TGTGCCAGCAGCCCATTCGGCAGGGGGCCCAATCAGCCCCAGCATTTT. This sequence encodes CASSPFGRGPNQPQHF.